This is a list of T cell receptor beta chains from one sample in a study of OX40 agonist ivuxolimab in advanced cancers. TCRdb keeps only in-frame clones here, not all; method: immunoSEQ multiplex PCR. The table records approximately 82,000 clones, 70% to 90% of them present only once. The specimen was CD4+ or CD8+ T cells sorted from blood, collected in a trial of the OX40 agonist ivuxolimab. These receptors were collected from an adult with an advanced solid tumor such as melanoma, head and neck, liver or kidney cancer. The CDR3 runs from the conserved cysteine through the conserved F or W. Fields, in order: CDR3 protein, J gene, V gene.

CDR3 protein: CASSPTGRGSGANVLTF; J gene: TRBJ2-6; V gene: TRBV18
CDR3 protein: CSALPLFGSYNEQFF; J gene: TRBJ2-1; V gene: TRBV29-1
CDR3 protein: CASSEGTGGAYEQYF; J gene: TRBJ2-7; V gene: TRBV6-1
CDR3 protein: CASSQSREQPQHF; J gene: TRBJ1-5; V gene: TRBV5-6
CDR3 protein: CASTYSTDTQYF; J gene: TRBJ2-3; V gene: TRBV2
CDR3 protein: CASSLGIAGGVETQYF; J gene: TRBJ2-5; V gene: TRBV5-1
CDR3 protein: CSVGTGGGNTIYF; J gene: TRBJ1-3; V gene: TRBV29-1
CDR3 protein: CATSRDLGRRLSYEQYF; J gene: TRBJ2-7; V gene: TRBV15
CDR3 protein: CAIRGGDYGYTF; J gene: TRBJ1-2; V gene: TRBV10-3
CDR3 protein: CASSLSSGNSYEQYF; J gene: TRBJ2-7; V gene: TRBV11-3
CDR3 protein: CASSFTGETEAFF; J gene: TRBJ1-1; V gene: TRBV7-8
CDR3 protein: CASSKGLAGGSVTGELFF; J gene: TRBJ2-2; V gene: TRBV19
CDR3 protein: CASSFPDSLQAFF; J gene: TRBJ1-1; V gene: TRBV5-1
CDR3 protein: CASTTRQGFIYEQFF; J gene: TRBJ2-1; V gene: TRBV5-8
CDR3 protein: CASTRGTGTGRTGELFF; J gene: TRBJ2-2; V gene: TRBV7-8
CDR3 protein: CASSPPRLSTDTQYF; J gene: TRBJ2-3; V gene: TRBV7-9
CDR3 protein: CASSPLDRGDLETQYF; J gene: TRBJ2-5; V gene: TRBV18
CDR3 protein: CASSSTRTEAFF; J gene: TRBJ1-1; V gene: TRBV28
CDR3 protein: CASSRGGGYEQYF; J gene: TRBJ2-7; V gene: TRBV28
CDR3 protein: CASTPGTGGNTEAFF; J gene: TRBJ1-1; V gene: TRBV5-1
CDR3 protein: CASSSREAGANVLTF; J gene: TRBJ2-6; V gene: TRBV19
CDR3 protein: CASSLSNYEQYF; J gene: TRBJ2-7; V gene: TRBV28
CDR3 protein: CASSLERDTQYF; J gene: TRBJ2-3; V gene: TRBV5-4
CDR3 protein: CASKRGGGEDTQYF; J gene: TRBJ2-3; V gene: TRBV19
CDR3 protein: CASSAQYGELFF; J gene: TRBJ2-2; V gene: TRBV9
CDR3 protein: CASSQPRSGTGELFF; J gene: TRBJ2-2; V gene: TRBV5-4
CDR3 protein: CASSQDHEGLGTDTQYF; J gene: TRBJ2-3; V gene: TRBV4-3
CDR3 protein: CSARPPFGNEQFF; J gene: TRBJ2-1; V gene: TRBV29-1
CDR3 protein: CASSVTSASYEQYF; J gene: TRBJ2-7; V gene: TRBV19
CDR3 protein: CAWSVFGTSGSPRGQYF; J gene: TRBJ2-3; V gene: TRBV30